This entry lists 9 T cell receptor beta chains sequenced from one sample in a study of identical twins. TCRdb analysed the 5' RACE reads with MiXCR anew, one entry per CDR3 protein. The table lists about 700,000 distinct CDR3 sequences, around 8.3% of them singletons. The same data also contributed to another study, on yellow fever vaccine responses in identical twins.

The sample taken for sequencing was PBMCs. The receptors stem from a woman aged 18 to 35 in good health.

The rearrangement uses TRBV10-2 and TRBJ2-2, with TRBD2 matching 8 bases. J gave up 2 bases and V 5 bases, and 10 bases lay outside the gene matches. CDR3 length: 17 residues. Germline V gives CDR1 WSHSY, CDR2 SAAADI. DNA of the CDR3: TGCGCCAGCAGTACTTCAGCGGGAGCCGCAAACACCGGGGAGCTGTTTTTT. It translates to CASSTSAGAANTGELFF.

This clonotype was seen a handful of times. V usage is TRBV7-2 and J usage is TRBJ2-7; tentative D call: TRBD2 (6 bases). Deletions cut 0 bases from V and 6 bases from J, with 15 bases between. The CDR3 is made up of 15 amino acids. CDR1 is SGHTA and CDR2 is FQGNSA in the germline V gene. The CDR3 DNA sequence: TGTGCCAGCAGCTTAGCTAGCGGTCAATGGGGCGAGCAGTACTTC. Translating it yields CASSLASGQWGEQYF.

The V call is TRBV7-2, the J call TRBJ2-2; D may be TRBD2 (6 bases). The CDR3 loop spans 16 amino acids. Trimming shortened V by 5 bases and J by 4 bases, and 17 bases separated the two germline ends. CDR1 and CDR2 from the germline V gene are SGHTA and FQGNSA. For the CDR3, the DNA is TGTGCCAGCAGCACGTGGAGGGGACCTCTCACCGGGGAGCTGTTTTTT. This gives the protein CASSTWRGPLTGELFF.

This clonotype has at least ten counts. The chain combines TRBV7-6 with TRBJ2-7, with D tentatively TRBD1 (6 bases). CDR3 length equals 15 residues. Germline values: CDR1 SGHVS, CDR2 FNYEAQ. Trimming removed 5 bases from V and 4 bases from J, with 18 bases in between. CDR3 loop: CASSERTDYIYEQYF. The CDR3 DNA reads as TGTGCCAGCAGCGAAAGGACAGATTATATATACGAGCAGTACTTC.

This clonotype turned up a few times. The chain has TRBV27 and TRBJ2-7; 9 bases are shared with TRBD2. CDR1 and CDR2 (germline): MNHEY, SMNVEV (reference sequence). The CDR3 has 15 amino acids. J lost 5 bases, V lost 2 bases, and 7 bases had no gene match. In nucleotides, the CDR3 is TGTGCCAGCAGTTTAATGGCGGGGGGGCCAAACGAGCAGTACTTC. Protein product: CASSLMAGGPNEQYF.

This chain connects TRBV6-5 to TRBJ1-3; TRBD1 might be the D (6 bases). Germline V gene sequence: CDR1 MNHEY, CDR2 SVGAGI. The ends were cut back, 0 bases at V and 0 bases at J, with 12 bases in the middle. The CDR3 loop spans 17 amino acids. CDR3 sequence (DNA): TGTGCCAGCAGTTACTCCGTACAGGGTACCTCTGGAAACACCATATATTTT. It codes for CASSYSVQGTSGNTIYF.

To note about this clonotype: A much more abundant neighbour one base away suggests this may be a read error. The V and J genes are TRBV27 and TRBJ2-7, with TRBD2 matching over 10 bases. The V gene's germline CDR1 is MNHEY and CDR2 SMNVEV (reference sequence). This CDR3 spans 14 amino acids. The CDR3 here is CASSFASGRYEQNF. CDR3 nucleotides: TGTGCCAGCAGTTTCGCTAGCGGGAGATACGAGCAGAACTTC.

This clonotype was recorded many times. V gene TRBV6-4 combines with J gene TRBJ2-3, with a tentative D call TRBD1 (6 bases). The germline V gene encodes CDR1 MRHNA and CDR2 SNTAGT. The V end lost 4 bases, the J end lost 1 base, and 9 bases lay between the germline ends. The CDR3 has 14 amino acids. The CDR3 is CASSVAGGTDTQYF. CDR3 DNA sequence: TGTGCCAGCAGTGTAGCAGGGGGCACAGATACGCAGTATTTT.

This chain links TRBV20-1 with TRBJ2-7; 8 bases line up with TRBD1. Trimming cost V 5 bases and J 2 bases; bases outside gene matches: 5. The CDR3 has 13 amino acids. The germline gives CDR1 DFQATT, CDR2 SNEGSKA (reference sequence). DNA of the CDR3: TGCAGTGCTTTGACAGGGGCTCCCTACGAGCAGTACTTC. Translation gives CSALTGAPYEQYF.